This is a list of T cell receptor beta chains from one sample in a study of cytomegalovirus exposure and HLA in healthy donors. Clones were sequenced by immunoSEQ multiplex PCR, and TCRdb holds only the in-frame ones, with some missing. The sample lists under 170,000 clones, more than 65% occurring once. The sequencing sample was made of PBMCs. The receptors originated from a man between 50 and 59 years old in good health and CMV-seropositive. Both conserved end residues are part of each CDR3. D genes are given only for firm matches. Size values are once, few and many counts, or a class for expanded clones, and some rows have none.

clone size	V gene	J gene	D gene	CDR3 DNA	CDR3 protein
once	TRBV4-2	TRBJ2-4	TRBD2	TGTGCCAGCAGCCGCTCGACTAGCGGGAGTGAAAACATTCAGTACTTC	CASSRSTSGSENIQYF
few	TRBV5-1	TRBJ2-5	-	TGCGCCAGCAGCTTGCACAGGGCAAGGTCCCGAGACCGACAAGAGACCCAGTACTTC	CASSLHRARSRDRQETQYF
-	TRBV5-3	TRBJ2-3	TRBD2	TGTGCCAGAAGCCCGGGGTCGATAAAAATTAGCGGGAACACAGATACGCAGTATTTT	CARSPGSIKISGNTDTQYF
-	TRBV30	TRBJ2-2	-	TGTGCCTGGAGTACAGGCACCGGGGAGCTGTTTTTT	CAWSTGTGELFF
-	TRBV10-2	TRBJ2-3	TRBD2	TGCGCCAGTCGACTAGCGGGAGGGGGAAATACGCAGTATTTT	CASRLAGGGNTQYF
-	TRBV7-9	TRBJ2-5	-	TGTTCCAGCAGTTTGACAGTGGAAGAGACCCAGTACTTC	CSSSLTVEETQYF
-	TRBV5-1	TRBJ2-7	TRBD1	TGCGCCAGCAGATCTGGACAGGGTGGGTACGAGCAGTACTTC	CASRSGQGGYEQYF
-	TRBV27	TRBJ1-2	TRBD1	TGTGCCAGCAGTTCTCCGGGACAGACACTCTATGGCTACACCTTC	CASSSPGQTLYGYTF
few	TRBV5-4	TRBJ2-3	-	TGTGCCAGCGGGAACAGGACCGCAGATACGCAGTATTTT	CASGNRTADTQYF
-	TRBV6-4	TRBJ1-2	-	TGTGCCAGCAGTGCTGGGGGGAGCTACACCTTC	CASSAGGSYTF